The clone carrying this TCR beta chain was found once. Its antigen is not known. These data come from a study of cytomegalovirus exposure and HLA in healthy donors. The trim removed 0 bases at V and 6 bases at J, leaving 0 bases unmatched. The CDR3 sequence is 13 residues long. Germline V gene data show CDR1 as SGHTA and CDR2 as FQGTGA. Study-wide findings and caveats: Of the V segments, some could not be distinguished, including TRBV6-2 and TRBV6-3, and were excluded. Based on reports, TCR beta sequences accurately predicted HLA-A and HLA-B alleles for most subjects.

With 60 Vbeta and 13 Jbeta primers, the PCR was carried out. Sequencing was performed with immunoSEQ multiplex PCR; in TCRdb, only in-frame clones are kept and a portion is missing. The repertoire holds approximately 130,000 clones, with around 78% as singletons. The receptor comes from a female donor in good health and CMV-seropositive. This chain links TRBV7-3 with TRBJ1-2; the match to TRBD1 covers 8 bases. Material for sequencing was PBMCs. In nucleotides, the CDR3 is TGTGCCAGCAGCTTAACGGACAGGGATGGCTACACCTTC. Protein product: CASSLTDRDGYTF.